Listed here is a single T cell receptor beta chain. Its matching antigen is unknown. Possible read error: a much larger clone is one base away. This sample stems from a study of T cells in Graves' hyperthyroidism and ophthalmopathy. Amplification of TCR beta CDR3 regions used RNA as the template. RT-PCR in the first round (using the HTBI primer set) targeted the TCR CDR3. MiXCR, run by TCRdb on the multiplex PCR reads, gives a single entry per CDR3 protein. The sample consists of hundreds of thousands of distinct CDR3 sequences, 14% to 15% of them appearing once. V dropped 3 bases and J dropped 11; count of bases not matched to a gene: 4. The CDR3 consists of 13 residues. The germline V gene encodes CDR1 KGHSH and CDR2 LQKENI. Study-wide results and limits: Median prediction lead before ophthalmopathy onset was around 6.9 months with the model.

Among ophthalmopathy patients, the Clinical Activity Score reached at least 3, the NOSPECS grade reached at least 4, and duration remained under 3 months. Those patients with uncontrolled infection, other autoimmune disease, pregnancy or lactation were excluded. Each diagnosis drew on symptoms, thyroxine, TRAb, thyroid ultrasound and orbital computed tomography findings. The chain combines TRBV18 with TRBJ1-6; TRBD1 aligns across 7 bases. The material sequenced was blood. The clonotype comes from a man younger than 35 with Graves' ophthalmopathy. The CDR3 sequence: CASSPQGDPPLHF. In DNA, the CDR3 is TGTGCCAGCTCACCCCAGGGGGACCCACCCCTCCACTTT.